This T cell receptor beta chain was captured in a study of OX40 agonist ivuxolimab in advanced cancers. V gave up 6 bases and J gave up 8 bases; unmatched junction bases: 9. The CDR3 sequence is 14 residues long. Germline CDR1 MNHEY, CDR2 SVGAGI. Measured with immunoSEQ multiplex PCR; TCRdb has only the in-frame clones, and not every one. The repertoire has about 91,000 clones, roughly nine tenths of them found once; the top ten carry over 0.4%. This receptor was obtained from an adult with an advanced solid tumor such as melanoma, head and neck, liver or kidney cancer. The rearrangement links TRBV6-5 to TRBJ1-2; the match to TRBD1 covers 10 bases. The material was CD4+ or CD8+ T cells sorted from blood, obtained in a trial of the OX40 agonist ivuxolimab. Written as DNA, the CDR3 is TGTGCCAGCAGGCTCGGGACAGGGGCTGGGGGCTACACCTTC. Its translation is CASRLGTGAGGYTF.